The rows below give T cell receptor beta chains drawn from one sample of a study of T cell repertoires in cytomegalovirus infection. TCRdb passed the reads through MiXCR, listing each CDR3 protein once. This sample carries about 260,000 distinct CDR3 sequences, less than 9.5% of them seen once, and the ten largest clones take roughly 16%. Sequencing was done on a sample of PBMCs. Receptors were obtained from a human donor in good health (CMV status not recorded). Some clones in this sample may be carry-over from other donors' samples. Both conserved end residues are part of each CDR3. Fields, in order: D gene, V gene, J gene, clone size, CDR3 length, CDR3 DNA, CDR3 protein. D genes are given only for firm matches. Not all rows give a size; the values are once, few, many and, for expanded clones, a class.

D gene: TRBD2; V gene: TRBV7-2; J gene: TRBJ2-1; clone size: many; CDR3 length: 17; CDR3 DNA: TGTGCCAGCAGCAGGACTAGCGGGAGGGCGCTCTACAATGAGCAGTTCTTC; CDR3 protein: CASSRTSGRALYNEQFF
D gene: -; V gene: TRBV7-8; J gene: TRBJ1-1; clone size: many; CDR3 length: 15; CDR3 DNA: TGTGCCAGCAGCCCTATCCGGGCCTCCAACACTGAAGCTTTCTTT; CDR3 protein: CASSPIRASNTEAFF
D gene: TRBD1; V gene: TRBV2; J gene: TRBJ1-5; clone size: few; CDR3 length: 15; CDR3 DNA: TGTGCCAGCAGTGATGGGACAGTTTTAAATCAGCCCCAGCATTTT; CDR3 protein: CASSDGTVLNQPQHF
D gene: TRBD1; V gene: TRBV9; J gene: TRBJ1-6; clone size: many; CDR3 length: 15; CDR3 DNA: TGTGCCAGCAGCGTTGGAGGGGGCGAGGATTCACCCCTCCACTTT; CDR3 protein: CASSVGGGEDSPLHF
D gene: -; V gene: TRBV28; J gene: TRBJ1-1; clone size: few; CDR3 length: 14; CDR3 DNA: TGTGCCAGCAGCCCGGGACCCTGGGACACTGAAGCTTTCTTT; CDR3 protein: CASSPGPWDTEAFF
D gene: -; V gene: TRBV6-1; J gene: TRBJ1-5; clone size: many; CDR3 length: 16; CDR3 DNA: TGTGCCAGCAGTGAGAGGGGGGCAGGGAGCAATCAGCCCCAGCATTTT; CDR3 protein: CASSERGAGSNQPQHF
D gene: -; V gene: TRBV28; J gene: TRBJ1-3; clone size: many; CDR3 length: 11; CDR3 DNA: TGTGCCAGCAGTTTACGGGGGCCCATATATTTT; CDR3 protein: CASSLRGPIYF
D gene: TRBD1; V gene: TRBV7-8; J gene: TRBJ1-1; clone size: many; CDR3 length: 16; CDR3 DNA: TGTGCCAGCAGCTTGGGACAGGGTCTTATGAACACTGAAGCTTTCTTT; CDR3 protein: CASSLGQGLMNTEAFF
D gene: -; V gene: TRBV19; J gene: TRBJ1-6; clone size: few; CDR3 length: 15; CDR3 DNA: TGTGCCAGTAGTATCGGTGGCAGAGCTAATTCACCCCTCCACTTT; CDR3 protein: CASSIGGRANSPLHF
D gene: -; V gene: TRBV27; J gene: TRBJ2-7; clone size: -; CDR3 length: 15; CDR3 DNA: TGTGCCAGCAGAAAAAACCGGGACATATCCTACGAGCAGTACTTC; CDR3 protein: CASRKNRDISYEQYF
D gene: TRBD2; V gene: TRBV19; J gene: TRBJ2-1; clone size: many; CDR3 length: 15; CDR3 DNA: TGTGCCAGTAGGGGCGGGAGAGCTACCTACAATGAGCAGTTCTTC; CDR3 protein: CASRGGRATYNEQFF
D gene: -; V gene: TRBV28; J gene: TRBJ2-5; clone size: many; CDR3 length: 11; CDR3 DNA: TGTGCCAGCATGCGACAAGAGACCCAGTACTTC; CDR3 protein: CASMRQETQYF